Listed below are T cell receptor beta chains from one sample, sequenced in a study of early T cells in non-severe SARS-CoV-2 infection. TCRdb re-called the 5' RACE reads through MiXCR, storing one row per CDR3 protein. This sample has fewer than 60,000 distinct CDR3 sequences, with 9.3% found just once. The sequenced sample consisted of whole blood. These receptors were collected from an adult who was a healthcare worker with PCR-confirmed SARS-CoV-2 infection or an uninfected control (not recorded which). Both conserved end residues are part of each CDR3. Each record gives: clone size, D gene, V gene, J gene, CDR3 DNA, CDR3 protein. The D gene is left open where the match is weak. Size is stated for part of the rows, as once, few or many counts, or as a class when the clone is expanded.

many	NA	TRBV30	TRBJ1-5	TGTGCCTGGAGTGTCGGGGGGAATCAGCCCCAGCATTTT	CAWSVGGNQPQHF
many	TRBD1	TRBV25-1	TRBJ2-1	TGTGCCAGCAGTGAATATAAAACAGGGGCGACCTACAATGAGCAGTTCTTC	CASSEYKTGATYNEQFF
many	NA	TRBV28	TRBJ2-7	TGTGCCAGCAGTTCATCTGACTATGTGTTCTCCTACGAGCAGTACTTC	CASSSSDYVFSYEQYF
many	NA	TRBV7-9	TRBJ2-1	TGTGCCAGCAGCCTATCAACAGGTTTCAATGAGCAGTTCTTC	CASSLSTGFNEQFF
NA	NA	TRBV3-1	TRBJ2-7	TGTGCCAGTACGGGACACCCTTGGGAGCAGTACTTC	CASTGHPWEQYF
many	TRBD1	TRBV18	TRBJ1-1	TGTGCCAGCTCACCACCGTTCGCGGGACAGGGGGCCCGGCACACTGAAGCTTTCTTT	CASSPPFAGQGARHTEAFF
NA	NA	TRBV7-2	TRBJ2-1	TGTGCCAGCAGCACCACTCTAGAGGGGGAGCAGTTCTTC	CASSTTLEGEQFF
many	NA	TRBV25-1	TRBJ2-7	TGTGCCAGCAGTTGGGGGCCCACCTCCTACGAGCAGTACTTC	CASSWGPTSYEQYF
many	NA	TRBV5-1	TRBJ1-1	TGCGCCAGCAGCTTGGCGGGGCGGGGGAAATCCACTGAAGCTTTCTTT	CASSLAGRGKSTEAFF
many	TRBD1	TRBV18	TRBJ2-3	TGTGCCAGCTCACCACGGGAGACAGGGGGCACAGATACGCAGTATTTT	CASSPRETGGTDTQYF
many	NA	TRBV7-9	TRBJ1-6	TGTGCCAGCAGCCGGGAGGGGAATAATTCACCCCTCCACTTT	CASSREGNNSPLHF
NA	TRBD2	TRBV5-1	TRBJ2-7	TGCGCCAGCAGCTTACTAGCGGGGTCCTACGAGCAGTACTTC	CASSLLAGSYEQYF
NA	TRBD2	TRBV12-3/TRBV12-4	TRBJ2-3	TGTGCCAGCAATAGCGGGAGTTCGGATACGCAGTATTTT	CASNSGSSDTQYF
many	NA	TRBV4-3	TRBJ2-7	TGCGCCAGCAGCCAAGATGTTGGGGTAGCGAGCTACGAGCAGTACTTC	CASSQDVGVASYEQYF
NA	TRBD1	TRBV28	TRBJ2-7	TGTGCCAGCAGAAGGGACAGGCCGCCCTACGAGCAGTACTTC	CASRRDRPPYEQYF